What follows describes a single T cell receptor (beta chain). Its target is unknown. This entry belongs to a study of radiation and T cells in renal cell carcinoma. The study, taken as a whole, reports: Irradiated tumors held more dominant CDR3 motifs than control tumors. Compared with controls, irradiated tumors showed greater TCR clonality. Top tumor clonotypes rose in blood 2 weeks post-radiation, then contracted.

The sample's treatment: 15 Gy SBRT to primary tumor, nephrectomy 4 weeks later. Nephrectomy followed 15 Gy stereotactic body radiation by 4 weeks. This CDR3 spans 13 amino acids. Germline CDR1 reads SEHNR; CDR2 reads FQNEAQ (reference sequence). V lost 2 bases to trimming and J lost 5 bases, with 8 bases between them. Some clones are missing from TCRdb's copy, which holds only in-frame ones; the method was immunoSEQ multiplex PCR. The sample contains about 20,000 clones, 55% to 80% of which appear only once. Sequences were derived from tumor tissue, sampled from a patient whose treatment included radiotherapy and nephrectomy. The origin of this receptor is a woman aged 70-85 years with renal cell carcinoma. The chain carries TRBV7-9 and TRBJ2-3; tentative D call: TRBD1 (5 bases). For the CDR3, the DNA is TGTGCCAGCAGCTTAAGGGGATTAGATACGCAGTATTTT. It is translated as CASSLRGLDTQYF.